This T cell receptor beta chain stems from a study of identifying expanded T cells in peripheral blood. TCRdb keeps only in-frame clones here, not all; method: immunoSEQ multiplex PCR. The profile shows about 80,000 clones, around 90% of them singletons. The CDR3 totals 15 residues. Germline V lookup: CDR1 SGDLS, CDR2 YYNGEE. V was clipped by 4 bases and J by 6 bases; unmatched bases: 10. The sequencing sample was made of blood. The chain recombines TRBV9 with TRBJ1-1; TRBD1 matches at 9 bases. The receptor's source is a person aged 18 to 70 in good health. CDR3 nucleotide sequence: TGTGCCAGCAGCTCGCGGGACAGGGAAGGCCCTGAAGCTTTCTTT. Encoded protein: CASSSRDREGPEAFF.